This TCR beta chain stems from a study of response to subunit inactivated influenza vaccine. Each CDR3 protein is one row after TCRdb ran MiXCR on the RT-PCR reads. The sample comprises some 500,000 distinct CDR3 sequences, approximately 15% of which are singletons, and 3% to 3.5% rests with the top ten. The CDR3 has 14 residues. The germline gives CDR1 LNHNV, CDR2 YYDKDF (reference sequence). Trimming stripped 0 bases from V and 10 bases from J, with 13 bases between. Study conclusions and caveats: That few new T cells are recruited by each seasonal influenza vaccination was the authors' suggestion.

There are a few counts of this clonotype. Its antigen is as yet unknown. This clonotype was sampled from a man in his fifties or sixties who received an inactivated influenza vaccine. The chain joins TRBV15 to TRBJ2-1; no clear D gene. The sequenced sample was CD4+ T cells sorted from PBMCs, obtained around 25 months after vaccination. CDR3 region: CATSRDRKAGEQFF. In nucleotides, the CDR3 is TGTGCCACCAGCAGAGACAGGAAAGCCGGGGAGCAGTTCTTC.